The 5 T cell receptor beta chains below come from one sample, sequenced in a study of cytomegalovirus exposure and HLA in healthy donors. Method: immunoSEQ multiplex PCR; TCRdb's copy keeps in-frame clones and lacks some. In the table there are about 64,000 clones, around 89% of which are singletons. Material for sequencing was PBMCs. These receptors all stem from a woman aged 18-35 years in good health and CMV-seronegative.

The CDR3 sequence is CASSPRTGLLAYEQYF. CDR3 DNA: TGTGCCAGCTCACCGAGGACAGGCCTTCTAGCCTACGAGCAGTACTTC. The chain couples TRBV18 to TRBJ2-7; 7 nucleotides align to TRBD1. Trimming took 3 bases from V and 2 from J; bases not matched to a gene: 10. Germline V gene data show CDR1 as KGHSH and CDR2 as LQKENI. This CDR3 has 16 amino acids.

The V call is TRBV5-6, the J call TRBJ2-7; D might be TRBD2 (5 bases). The V and J ends lost 0 bases and 3 bases respectively, with 10 bases between them. From germline, CDR1 is SGHDT and CDR2 YYEEEE. The CDR3 totals 14 residues. This CDR3 is CASSLGLAIYEQYF. The CDR3, as DNA: TGTGCCAGCAGCTTGGGGTTAGCGATCTACGAGCAGTACTTC.

J is TRBJ2-3 and V is TRBV6-1, with 7 positions matching TRBD1. Germline V gene data show CDR1 as MNHNS and CDR2 as SASEGT. The CDR3 runs 14 residues. The ends lost 11 bases at V and 5 bases at J; junction bases unmatched: 13. The CDR3 region is CAGGRQGTEDTQYF. As DNA, the CDR3 is TGTGCCGGAGGTAGACAGGGCACGGAAGATACGCAGTATTTT.

Comments on this clone: One end of the junction is discordant with germline, which a read error may explain. The genes are TRBV7-3 and TRBJ2-5; TRBD1 aligns across 8 bases. The CDR3 consists of 13 residues. CDR1 SGHTA and CDR2 FQGTGA come from the germline V gene. CDR3 amino acids: CASSVTGGKTQYF. The CDR3 DNA is TGTGCCAGCAGCGTAACAGGGGGAAAGACCCAGTACTTC.

This clone was picked up one time. The CDR3 reads CAWNRGQGHGYTF. For the CDR3, the DNA is TGTGCCTGGAACAGGGGTCAGGGTCATGGCTACACCTTC. The chain links TRBV30 to TRBJ1-2; TRBD1 matches 7 bases. The J segment lost 6 bases and the V segment lost 4 bases, leaving 8 bases of the junction unmatched. Germline CDR1 and CDR2: GTSNPN and SVGIG (reference sequence). The CDR3 is made up of 13 amino acids.